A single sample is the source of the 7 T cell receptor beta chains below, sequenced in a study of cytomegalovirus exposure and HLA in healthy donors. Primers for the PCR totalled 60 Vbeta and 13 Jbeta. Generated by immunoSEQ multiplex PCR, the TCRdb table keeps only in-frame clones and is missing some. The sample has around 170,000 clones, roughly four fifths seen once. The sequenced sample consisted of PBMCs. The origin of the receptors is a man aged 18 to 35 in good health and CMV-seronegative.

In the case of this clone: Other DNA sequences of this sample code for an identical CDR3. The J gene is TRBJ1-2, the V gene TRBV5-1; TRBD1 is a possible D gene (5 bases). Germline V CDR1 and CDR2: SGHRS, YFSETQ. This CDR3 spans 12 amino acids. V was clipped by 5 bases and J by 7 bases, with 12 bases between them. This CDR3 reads CASSLVRGGYTF. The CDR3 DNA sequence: TGCGCCAGCAGTCTCGTTAGGGGTGGCTACACCTTC.

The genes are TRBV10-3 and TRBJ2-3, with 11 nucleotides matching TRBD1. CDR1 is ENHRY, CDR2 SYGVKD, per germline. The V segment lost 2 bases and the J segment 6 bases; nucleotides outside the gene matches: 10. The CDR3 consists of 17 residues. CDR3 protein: CAISERGDRGLRDTQYF. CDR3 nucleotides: TGTGCCATCAGTGAGAGGGGGGACAGGGGGTTGCGGGATACGCAGTATTTT.

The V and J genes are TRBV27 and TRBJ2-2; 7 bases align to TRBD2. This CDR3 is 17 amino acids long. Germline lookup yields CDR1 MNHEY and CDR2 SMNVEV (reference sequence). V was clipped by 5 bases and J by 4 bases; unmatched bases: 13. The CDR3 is CASSHPRGGRGTGELFF. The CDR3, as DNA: TGTGCCAGCAGTCATCCCCGCGGGGGAAGGGGCACCGGGGAGCTGTTTTTT.

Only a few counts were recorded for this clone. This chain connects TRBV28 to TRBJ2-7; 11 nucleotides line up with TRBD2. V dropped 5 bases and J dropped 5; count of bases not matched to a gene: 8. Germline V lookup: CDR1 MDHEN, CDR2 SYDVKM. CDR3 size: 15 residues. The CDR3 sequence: CASSRLLAGVHEQYF. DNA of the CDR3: TGTGCCAGCAGTCGCCTACTAGCGGGAGTCCACGAGCAGTACTTC.

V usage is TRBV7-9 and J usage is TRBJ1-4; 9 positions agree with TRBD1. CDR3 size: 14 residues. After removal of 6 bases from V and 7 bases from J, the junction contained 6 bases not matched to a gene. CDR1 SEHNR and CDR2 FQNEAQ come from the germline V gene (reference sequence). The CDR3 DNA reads TGTGCCAGCAGAGTGGAGACAGGGGGTGAAAAACTGTTTTTT. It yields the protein CASRVETGGEKLFF.

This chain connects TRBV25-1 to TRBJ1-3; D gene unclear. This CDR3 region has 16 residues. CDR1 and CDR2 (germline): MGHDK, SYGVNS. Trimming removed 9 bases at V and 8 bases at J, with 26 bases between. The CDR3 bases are TGTGCCAGTAAGGTCCAGGCCGCCGAGTTTGGTGACACCATATATTTT. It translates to CASKVQAAEFGDTIYF.

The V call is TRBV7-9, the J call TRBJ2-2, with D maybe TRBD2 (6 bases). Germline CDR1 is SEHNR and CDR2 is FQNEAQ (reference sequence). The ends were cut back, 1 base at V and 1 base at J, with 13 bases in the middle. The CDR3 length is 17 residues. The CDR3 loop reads CASSLVRGLGNTGELFF. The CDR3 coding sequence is TGTGCCAGCAGCTTAGTTCGGGGACTTGGGAACACCGGGGAGCTGTTTTTT.